This TCR beta chain was found in a study of T cell changes during pregnancy in multiple sclerosis. The CDR3 is 16 residues long. Trimming stripped 3 bases from V and 5 bases from J, with 19 bases between. Germline CDR1 is LNHDA and CDR2 is SQIVND (reference sequence). Using immunoSEQ multiplex PCR, the repertoire was profiled, and TCRdb retains in-frame clones only, with some absent. The table lists tens of thousands of clones, roughly 89% of them singletons. The TCR comes from a female donor in good health, enrolled as a control in a pregnancy study. The sequencing here drew on CD4+ T cells from peripheral blood mononuclear cells, taken in the second trimester of pregnancy. The chain employs TRBV19 and TRBJ1-2; possibly TRBD1 for D (5 bases). The CDR3 sequence is CASSILLTGADYGYTF. The CDR3 bases are TGTGCCAGTAGTATTTTATTGACTGGGGCAGATTATGGCTACACCTTC.